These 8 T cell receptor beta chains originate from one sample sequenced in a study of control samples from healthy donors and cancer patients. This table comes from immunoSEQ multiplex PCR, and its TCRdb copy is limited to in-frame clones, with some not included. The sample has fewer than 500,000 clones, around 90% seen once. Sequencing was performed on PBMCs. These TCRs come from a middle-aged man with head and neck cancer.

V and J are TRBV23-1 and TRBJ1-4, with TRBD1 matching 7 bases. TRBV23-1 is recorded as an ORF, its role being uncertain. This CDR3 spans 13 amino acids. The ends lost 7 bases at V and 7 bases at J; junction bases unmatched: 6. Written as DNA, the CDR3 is TGCGCCAGCACCACAGGGGTGGGTGAAAAACTGTTTTTT. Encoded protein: CASTTGVGEKLFF.

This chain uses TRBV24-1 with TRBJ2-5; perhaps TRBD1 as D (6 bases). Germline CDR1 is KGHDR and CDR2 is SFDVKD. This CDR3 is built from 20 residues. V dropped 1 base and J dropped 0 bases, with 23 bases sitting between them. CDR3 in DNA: TGTGCCACCAGTGATTTTGGCAGGGGCGTATCGGGGCCCAACCAAGAGACCCAGTACTTC. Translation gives CATSDFGRGVSGPNQETQYF.

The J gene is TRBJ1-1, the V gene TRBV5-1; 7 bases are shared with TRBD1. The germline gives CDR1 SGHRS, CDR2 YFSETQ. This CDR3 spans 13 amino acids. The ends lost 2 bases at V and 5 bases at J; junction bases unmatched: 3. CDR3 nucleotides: TGCGCCAGCAGCTTATCAGGGGGTACTGAAGCTTTCTTT. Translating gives CASSLSGGTEAFF. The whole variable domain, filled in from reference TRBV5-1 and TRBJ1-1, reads KAGVTQTPRYLIKTRGQQVTLSCSPISGHRSVSWYQQTPGQGLQFLFEYFSETQRNKGNFPGRFSGRQFSNSRSEMNVSTLELGDSALYLCASSLSGGTEAFFGQGTRLTVV.

The CDR3 nucleotides are TGTGCCAGCAGTGAAGGACAGGGGTTGACCCAGTACTTC. Translated, it gives CASSEGQGLTQYF. The chain links TRBV6-1 to TRBJ2-5, with 8 bases matching TRBD1. CDR1 MNHNS and CDR2 SASEGT come from the germline V gene. The CDR3 is 13 residues long. Germline trimming cut 1 base from V and 7 bases from J; bases unmatched to any gene: 2.

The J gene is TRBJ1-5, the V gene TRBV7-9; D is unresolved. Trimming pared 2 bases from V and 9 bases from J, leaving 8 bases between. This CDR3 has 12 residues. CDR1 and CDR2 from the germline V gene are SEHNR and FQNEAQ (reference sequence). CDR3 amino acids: CASSLTHLPQHF. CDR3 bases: TGTGCCAGCAGCTTAACACATCTGCCCCAGCATTTT.

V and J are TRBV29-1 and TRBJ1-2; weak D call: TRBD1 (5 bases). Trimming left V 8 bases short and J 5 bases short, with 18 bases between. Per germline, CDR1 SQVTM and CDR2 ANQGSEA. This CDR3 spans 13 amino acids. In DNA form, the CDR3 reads TGCAGCACAATCGGAGGGGTTGGATATGGCTACACCTTC. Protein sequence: CSTIGGVGYGYTF.

This CDR3 reads CASSQEGGGRQFF. CDR3 bases: TGTGCCAGCAGCCAAGAAGGGGGTGGACGGCAGTTCTTC. This chain uses TRBV3-1 (or the pseudogene TRBV3-2) with TRBJ2-1; possibly TRBD1 for D (6 bases). V dropped 0 bases and J dropped 12 bases, with 12 bases sitting between them. Germline values: CDR1 LGHDT, CDR2 YNNKEL (reference sequence). The CDR3 totals 13 residues.

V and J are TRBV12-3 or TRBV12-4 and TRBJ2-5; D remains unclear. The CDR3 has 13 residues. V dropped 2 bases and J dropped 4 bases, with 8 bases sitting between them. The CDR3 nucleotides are TGTGCCAGCAGTTTAATCAGTAGAGAGACCCAGTACTTC. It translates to CASSLISRETQYF.